The subject of this entry is one TCR beta chain. The data were obtained in a study of blood T cell repertoires in COVID-19. Study context: Acute and convalescent COVID-19 specimens originated in the United States, Italy and Spain. In each case, the material was cDNA or gDNA derived from T cells, B-cell-depleted T cells, or PBMCs.

Original data processing: Scientists estimated how many nucleated cells there were by amplifying reference gene primers. Sequenced by immunoSEQ multiplex PCR; TCRdb stores in-frame clones only, minus some. The V and J calls and clone size come from that table; D and trimming were worked out from the DNA. The sample has 95,000 to 150,000 clones, 75% to 90% seen once. Trimming removed 4 bases from V and 5 bases from J; junction bases left unmatched: 6. Germline values: CDR1 SNHLY, CDR2 FYNNEI. The CDR3 has 14 amino acids. The chain links TRBV2 to TRBJ2-7, with TRBD1 matching 9 bases. This receptor was taken from a woman in her seventies with acute or convalescent COVID-19. The source material was peripheral blood. CDR3 sequence (DNA): TGTGCCAGCAGTGTCGGGACAGGGATCCACGAGCAGTACTTC. Residues: CASSVGTGIHEQYF.